A single sample gave rise to the 29 T cell receptor beta chains below, sequenced in a study of blood T cell dynamics during melanoma immunotherapy. Clones were sequenced by immunoSEQ multiplex PCR, and TCRdb holds only the in-frame ones, with some missing. The table records about 9,700 clones, roughly 89% of them present only once. Stated time point: pre-treatment baseline. This sample comprised blood, obtained from a patient treated with checkpoint blockade. Receptors originate from a human donor with melanoma.

The chain joins TRBV5-4 to TRBJ2-5; 9 bases agree with TRBD1. The end of the DNA aligns better with TRBJ2-7, so the J call may be wrong. Germline V CDR1 and CDR2: SGHNT, YYREEE (reference sequence). This CDR3 is built from 15 residues. CDR3 residues: CASSSDRGYSYEQYF. The CDR3 DNA sequence: TGTGCCAGCAGCTCGGACAGGGGCTACTCCTACGAGCAGTACTTC.

This sequence joins TRBV10-1 and TRBJ2-7; tentatively, D is TRBD2 (6 bases). Per the germline V gene, CDR1 is WNHNN and CDR2 is SYGVQD (reference sequence). CDR3 length equals 14 residues. V lost 7 bases to trimming and J lost 2 bases, with 15 bases between them. CDR3: CASNVPGLPYEQYF. CDR3 sequence (DNA): TGCGCCAGCAATGTACCGGGACTGCCCTACGAGCAGTACTTC.

This chain joins TRBV30 and TRBJ2-1; D not certain. Germline CDR1 GTSNPN, CDR2 SVGIG (reference sequence). V was cut by 2 bases and J by 8 bases, with 10 bases left in between. This CDR3 spans 12 amino acids. Here the CDR3 reads CAWSSVGHEQFF. In nucleotides, the CDR3 is TGTGCCTGGAGTTCAGTAGGACATGAGCAGTTCTTC. Looking up the rest from reference TRBV30 and TRBJ2-1 gives the full variable domain: SQTIHQWPATLVQPVGSPLSLECTVEGTSNPNLYWYRQAAGRGLQLLFYSVGIGQISSEVPQNLSASRPQDRQFILSSKKLLLSDSGFYLCAWSSVGHEQFFGPGTRLTVL.

This chain joins TRBV20-1 and TRBJ1-1, with unresolved D. The V end lost 6 bases, the J end lost 6 bases, and 11 bases lay between the germline ends. The CDR3 is made up of 11 amino acids. Germline assignment: CDR1 DFQATT and CDR2 SNEGSKA (reference sequence). CDR3 nucleotide sequence: TGCAGTGCCCCTCGGGCGGCTGAAGCTTTCTTT. It specifies CSAPRAAEAFF.

The chain joins TRBV6-1 to TRBJ2-1; D call uncertain. V lost 6 bases and J 8 bases, leaving 14 bases between the germline ends. The germline gives CDR1 MNHNS, CDR2 SASEGT. The CDR3 consists of 13 residues. The CDR3 region is CASRVPTRDEQFF. The CDR3, as DNA: TGTGCCAGCAGGGTACCCACCCGCGATGAGCAGTTCTTC.

The chain joins TRBV2 to TRBJ1-1; maybe TRBD1 (5 bases). This CDR3 has 13 residues. Germline-derived CDR1 and CDR2 are SNHLY and FYNNEI. Trimming took off 6 bases at V and 3 bases at J, with 11 bases between the two ends. The CDR3 DNA follows: TGTGCCAGCAGGGGACCCCTGGACACTGAAGCTTTCTTT. It codes for CASRGPLDTEAFF.

Points on this clone: Other DNA sequences in the same sample also yield this CDR3. The V gene is TRBV7-8, the J gene TRBJ2-7; D perhaps matches TRBD1 (6 bases). The CDR3 is 15 residues long. V gave up 1 base and J gave up 1 base, with 11 bases separating them. CDR1 and CDR2 (germline): SGHVS, FQNEAQ. The CDR3 nucleotides are TGTGCCAGCAGCTTAGGGCAGGGGCCTTCCTACGAGCAGTACTTC. Residues: CASSLGQGPSYEQYF.

The chain carries TRBV6-6 and TRBJ1-2; TRBD1 is a possible D gene (5 bases). This CDR3 spans 13 amino acids. CDR1 and CDR2 (germline): MNHNY, SVGAGI (reference sequence). V was shortened by 4 bases and J by 8 bases, with 14 bases between the two germline ends. As DNA, the CDR3 is TGTGCCAGCAGTTGGGGCACGGCTAGGGGCTACACCTTC. This encodes CASSWGTARGYTF.

This chain links TRBV4-2 with TRBJ2-1, with D perhaps assigned TRBD1 or TRBD2 (5 bases each). This CDR3 has 14 residues. Per the germline V gene, CDR1 is LGHNA and CDR2 is YNFKEQ. The V end was cut by 1 base, the J end by 12 bases, with 16 bases between. CDR3 in DNA: TGTGCCAGCAGCCAAGGTCAACCCAGAGGGGTGCAGTTCTTC. It specifies CASSQGQPRGVQFF.

CDR3 region: CASSESTFTGELFF. CDR3 nucleotides: TGTGCCAGCAGTGAATCGACCTTCACCGGGGAGCTGTTTTTT. This chain connects TRBV25-1 to TRBJ2-2; D is unclear. CDR1 MGHDK and CDR2 SYGVNS come from the germline V gene. CDR3 length equals 14 residues. Between the trimmed V and J ends, which lost 1 base and 4 bases, there was a span of 7 bases.

This chain joins TRBV6-5 and TRBJ2-7; D perhaps matches TRBD1 (5 bases). V gave up 4 bases and J gave up 6 bases, with 13 bases separating them. The CDR3 loop spans 13 amino acids. From germline, CDR1 is MNHEY and CDR2 SVGAGI. CDR3 DNA sequence: TGTGCCAGCAGTTTGGTGCCCACAGGCGAGCAGTACTTC. As protein: CASSLVPTGEQYF.

This clone was seen a single time. The chain couples TRBV11-2 to TRBJ1-1, with a weak D call TRBD1 (5 bases). V lost 5 bases to trimming and J lost 8 bases, with 9 bases between them. The CDR3 covers 11 residues. CDR1 and CDR2 (germline): SGHAT, FQNNGV. CDR3 sequence: CASSPRVEAFF. The CDR3 nucleotides read TGTGCCAGCAGCCCCAGGGTCGAAGCTTTCTTT.

The chain joins TRBV5-1 to TRBJ2-2, with D perhaps matching TRBD1 (5 bases). The ends were cut back, 4 bases at V and 3 bases at J, with 10 bases in the middle. CDR3 length: 14 residues. Germline loops: CDR1 SGHRS, CDR2 YFSETQ. This CDR3 is CASSPRVDTGELFF. In DNA, the CDR3 is TGCGCCAGCAGCCCCAGGGTTGACACCGGGGAGCTGTTTTTT.

The chain employs TRBV6-5 and TRBJ2-1; 8 positions match TRBD2. Trimming took 0 bases from V and 12 from J; bases not matched to a gene: 10. The CDR3 runs to 15 residues. Germline-derived CDR1 and CDR2 are MNHEY and SVGAGI. CDR3 in DNA: TGTGCCAGCAGTTACTCACTCCCTGCCGGGGGGGGGCAGTTCTTC. Protein sequence: CASSYSLPAGGGQFF.

The V call is TRBV2, the J call TRBJ2-3; perhaps TRBD2 as D (6 bases). Trimming pared 2 bases from V and 4 bases from J, leaving 13 bases between. This CDR3 spans 15 amino acids. CDR1 and CDR2 (germline): SNHLY, FYNNEI. CDR3 sequence reads: CASSERTGAADTQYF. The CDR3 coding sequence is TGTGCCAGCAGTGAACGAACGGGAGCGGCAGATACGCAGTATTTT.

The V and J genes are TRBV30 and TRBJ1-1; 10 bases are a match to TRBD1. V shed 1 base, J shed 0 bases, and the junction held 5 bases outside the gene matches. Germline CDR1 reads GTSNPN; CDR2 reads SVGIG (reference sequence). The CDR3 is 16 residues long. The CDR3 sequence: CAWSEWTGGMNTEAFF. In DNA form, the CDR3 reads TGTGCCTGGAGTGAATGGACAGGGGGAATGAACACTGAAGCTTTCTTT.

The chain couples TRBV4-3 to TRBJ1-4; possible D gene TRBD1, 5 bases. The CDR3 loop spans 14 amino acids. The germline V and J ends were trimmed by 0 bases and 8 bases, with 10 bases remaining between them. Germline CDR1 LGHNA, CDR2 YSLEER. CDR3 protein: CASSQEGQGEKLFF. CDR3 DNA sequence: TGCGCCAGCAGCCAAGAAGGGCAGGGAGAAAAACTGTTTTTT.

J is TRBJ2-7 and V is TRBV28; the D gene could be TRBD1 or TRBD2 (5 bases each). Looked up from germline, CDR1 is MDHEN and CDR2 is SYDVKM. The CDR3 extends over 15 amino acids. Deletions cut 6 bases from V and 2 bases from J, with 17 bases between. The DNA of the CDR3 is TGTGCCAGCAGCCCCGCGGGTAAGGGGACCTACGAGCAGTACTTC. The encoded protein is CASSPAGKGTYEQYF.

The chain joins TRBV7-9 to TRBJ2-1; the D is unclear. The CDR3 extends over 13 amino acids. Germline V CDR1 and CDR2: SEHNR, FQNEAQ (reference sequence). V was clipped by 1 base and J by 7 bases, with 8 bases between them. The CDR3 nucleotides are TGTGCCAGCAGCTTAGAGGTGAAGAATGAGCAGTTCTTC. Its protein is CASSLEVKNEQFF.

The J gene is TRBJ1-4, the V gene TRBV15, with D possibly matching TRBD1 (5 bases). CDR1 and CDR2 (germline): LNHNV, YYDKDF (reference sequence). The CDR3 spans 11 residues. The V and J ends lost 8 bases and 10 bases respectively, with 11 bases between them. The CDR3 spells CATSPGRKLFF. CDR3 sequence (DNA): TGTGCCACCTCCCCGGGGCGAAAACTGTTTTTT.

The chain joins TRBV6-1 to TRBJ2-7; D is possibly TRBD2 (7 bases). The CDR3 length is 15 residues. Per germline, CDR1 MNHNS and CDR2 SASEGT. V gave up 7 bases and J gave up 0 bases, with 16 bases separating them. The CDR3 spells CASTVPGGSSYEQYF. CDR3 nucleotide sequence: TGTGCCAGCACTGTCCCGGGGGGCAGCTCCTACGAGCAGTACTTC.

The chain uses TRBV2 and TRBJ2-5; D is possibly TRBD1 (5 bases). The DNA end favors TRBJ2-7, so the J call may be wrong. This CDR3 comprises 13 residues. From germline, CDR1 is SNHLY and CDR2 FYNNEI. The CDR3 region is CASRDMGSYEQYF. CDR3 DNA: TGTGCCAGCAGGGACATGGGCTCCTACGAGCAGTACTTC.

This chain uses TRBV4-1 with TRBJ2-5; D is unclear. The J call is uncertain, as TRBJ2-7 better fits the DNA end. CDR3 length equals 13 residues. Germline values: CDR1 MGHRA, CDR2 YSYEKL. The CDR3 DNA follows: TGCGCCAGCAGCCAATCTCTCTCCTACGAGCAGTACTTC. Protein product: CASSQSLSYEQYF.

The CDR3 loop reads CASSLAFGGFSGNTIYF. The CDR3 DNA sequence: TGTGCCAGCAGCTTAGCGTTTGGCGGGTTCTCTGGAAACACCATATATTTT. This chain joins TRBV11-1 and TRBJ1-3; the D is unclear. The CDR3 runs 17 residues. Per germline, CDR1 SGHAT and CDR2 FQDESV (reference sequence). V shed 0 bases and J shed 0 bases, with 12 bases lying between them.

The chain couples TRBV18 to TRBJ1-1; D is unresolved. Germline assignment: CDR1 KGHSH and CDR2 LQKENI. The CDR3 extends over 12 amino acids. V dropped 4 bases and J dropped 2 bases, with 5 bases sitting between them. The CDR3 nucleotides are TGTGCCAGCTCACACCCAAACACTGAAGCTTTCTTT. This gives the protein CASSHPNTEAFF.

This chain uses TRBV7-2 with TRBJ2-5, with TRBD2 matching over 7 bases. The junction had 3 bases not matched to a gene; V was cut back by 1 base and J by 1 base. The germline CDR1 and CDR2 sequences are SGHTA and FQGNSA. CDR3 length equals 15 residues. In nucleotides, the CDR3 is TGTGCCAGCAGCTTAGGAGGCGGGAGCCAAGAGACCCAGTACTTC. Encoded protein: CASSLGGGSQETQYF. Filled out from reference TRBV7-2 and TRBJ2-5, the complete variable domain reads GAGVSQSPSNKVTEKGKDVELRCDPISGHTALYWYRQSLGQGLEFLIYFQGNSAPDKSGLPSDRFSAERTGGSVSTLTIQRTQQEDSAVYLCASSLGGGSQETQYFGPGTRLLVL.

The gene calls are TRBV18 and TRBJ2-1; 12 bases align to TRBD1. The junction had 9 bases not matched to a gene; V was cut back by 4 bases and J by 8 bases. The CDR3 length is 16 residues. Germline loops: CDR1 KGHSH, CDR2 LQKENI. Here the CDR3 DNA reads TGTGCCAGCTCACACCCAGCCGGGACAGGGGGCGATGAGCAGTTCTTC. Protein product: CASSHPAGTGGDEQFF.

The chain carries TRBV5-1 and TRBJ2-3; maybe TRBD1 (6 bases). The germline V gene has CDR1 SGHRS and CDR2 YFSETQ. Trimming left V 4 bases short and J 0 bases short, with 9 bases between. The CDR3 totals 14 residues. The CDR3 coding sequence is TGCGCCAGCAGCCGGACAGTCAGCACAGATACGCAGTATTTT. This encodes CASSRTVSTDTQYF. Full variable domain (outside the CDR3, taken from reference TRBV5-1 and TRBJ2-3): KAGVTQTPRYLIKTRGQQVTLSCSPISGHRSVSWYQQTPGQGLQFLFEYFSETQRNKGNFPGRFSGRQFSNSRSEMNVSTLELGDSALYLCASSRTVSTDTQYFGPGTRLTVL.

This clone has a handful of counts. The rearrangement joins TRBV27 to TRBJ2-7, with TRBD2 identical over 7 bases. This CDR3 has 15 amino acids. The germline V gene has CDR1 MNHEY and CDR2 SMNVEV (reference sequence). With 6 bases clipped from V and 2 bases from J, the junction kept 10 bases outside the gene matches. The CDR3 loop is CASSTSASGPYEQYF. The DNA for the CDR3 is TGTGCCAGCAGCACGTCGGCTAGCGGACCCTACGAGCAGTACTTC.